This TCR beta chain is from a study of T cell changes during pregnancy in multiple sclerosis. The ends were cut back, 7 bases at V and 2 bases at J, with 14 bases in the middle. The CDR3 is 14 residues long. The germline V gene has CDR1 LNHDA and CDR2 SQIVND (reference sequence). Profiling relied on immunoSEQ multiplex PCR, and the TCRdb table lists in-frame clones only, not all of them. This table holds some 96,000 clones, around 92% found once. In its sample, this clone was seen once. The chain is built from TRBV19 and TRBJ1-2; no firm D call. The specimen comprised peripheral blood, sampled after pregnancy. The sequence derives from a female donor with multiple sclerosis, enrolled in a pregnancy study. In DNA form, the CDR3 reads TGTGCCAGTACTCGAGGCGGGGTAAACTATGGCTACACCTTC. Amino acids: CASTRGGVNYGYTF.